Below, 9 T cell receptor beta chains from the same sample are listed, as sequenced in a study of blood T cells in healthy people across ages. A second about 7 to 12 cycle PCR used barcoded and J-beta primers. TCRdb reanalysed the 5' RACE reads using MiXCR and keeps one entry per CDR3 protein. The data contain approximately 780,000 distinct CDR3 sequences, around a quarter of them singletons. The sample was also linked to a second study, of T cells of mothers and their children.

Sequencing was performed on blood. The receptors here all came from a boy under 18 in good health.

The chain employs TRBV12-3 or TRBV12-4 and TRBJ1-1, with D tentatively TRBD1 (6 bases). The CDR3 has 15 amino acids. V was clipped by 3 bases and J by 6 bases, with 17 bases between them. CDR3 protein: CASSLDGSQGSEAFF. The CDR3 coding sequence is TGTGCCAGCAGTTTGGACGGCTCACAGGGATCTGAAGCTTTCTTT.

The table lists this clonotype with many counts. The junction and the germline gene differ at one end; a read error may be behind it. The gene calls are TRBV5-1 and TRBJ2-7, with 9 bases lining up with TRBD1. Germline-derived CDR1 and CDR2 are SGHRS and YFSETQ. The length of the CDR3 is 15 residues. The CDR3 reads CASSLPGQGPYEQYF. As DNA, the CDR3 is TGTGCCAGCAGTCTCCCGGGACAGGGCCCCTACGAGCAGTACTTC.

V usage is TRBV27 and J usage is TRBJ2-1; tentative D call: TRBD2 (5 bases). This CDR3 spans 16 amino acids. Trimming took 3 bases from V and 0 from J, leaving 12 bases between them. Germline V gene sequence: CDR1 MNHEY, CDR2 SMNVEV (reference sequence). CDR3 in amino acids: CASSFSAGHSYNEQFF. CDR3 nucleotides: TGTGCCAGCAGTTTTTCGGCGGGTCACTCCTACAATGAGCAGTTCTTC.

The chain links TRBV6-1 to TRBJ2-5; the D gene is possibly TRBD2 (5 bases). In germline, CDR1 is MNHNS, CDR2 SASEGT. Trimming took 4 bases from V and 1 from J, leaving 22 bases between them. CDR3 length equals 18 residues. Written as DNA, the CDR3 is TGTGCCAGCAGTGCATCAAATGCGGGTGATCCCCTCCAAGAGACCCAGTACTTC. This translates into CASSASNAGDPLQETQYF.

The chain is built from TRBV15 and TRBJ1-4, with D possibly being TRBD1 (5 bases). Trimming took 5 bases from V and 8 from J, leaving 15 bases between them. The CDR3 runs to 14 residues. Germline values: CDR1 LNHNV, CDR2 YYDKDF (reference sequence). This CDR3 is CATSVDSGREKLFF. CDR3 nucleotides: TGTGCCACCAGCGTCGACAGTGGTCGGGAAAAACTGTTTTTT.

The chain links TRBV24-1 to TRBJ1-5, with TRBD1 identical over 7 bases. CDR3 size: 15 residues. Per germline, CDR1 KGHDR and CDR2 SFDVKD. Trimming removed 4 bases from V and 4 bases from J; junction bases left unmatched: 6. The CDR3 region has the DNA TGTGCCACCAGTGACCGACAGGGAGGTAATCAGCCCCAGCATTTT. It yields the protein CATSDRQGGNQPQHF.

J is TRBJ1-6 and V is TRBV20-1; no definite D call. CDR1 and CDR2 (germline): DFQATT, SNEGSKA (reference sequence). V was pared by 1 base and J by 0 bases, with 4 bases between. This CDR3 has 14 amino acids. The CDR3, as DNA: TGCAGTGCTAGAGTGAGCTCCTATAATTCACCCCTCCACTTT. Translation gives CSARVSSYNSPLHF.

Of note for this clonotype: The junction differs from germline at one of its ends, possibly a read error. V gene TRBV4-2 combines with J gene TRBJ2-2, with D possibly matching TRBD2 (6 bases). Germline-derived CDR1 and CDR2 are LGHNA and YNFKEQ. This CDR3 has 14 residues. CDR3 nucleotides: TGTGCCAGCAGCCAAGATCACGCGGGCGGGGAGCTGTCTTTT. It specifies CASSQDHAGGELSF.

This clonotype occurred a few times. This sequence joins TRBV4-1 and TRBJ1-1, with D perhaps matching TRBD1 (5 bases). Germline V gives CDR1 MGHRA, CDR2 YSYEKL. The CDR3 loop spans 16 amino acids. Trimming stripped 1 base from V and 4 bases from J, with 16 bases between. The CDR3 loop is CASSQGAGRSFTEAFF. In DNA, the CDR3 is TGCGCCAGCAGCCAAGGGGCAGGGAGAAGTTTCACTGAAGCTTTCTTT.